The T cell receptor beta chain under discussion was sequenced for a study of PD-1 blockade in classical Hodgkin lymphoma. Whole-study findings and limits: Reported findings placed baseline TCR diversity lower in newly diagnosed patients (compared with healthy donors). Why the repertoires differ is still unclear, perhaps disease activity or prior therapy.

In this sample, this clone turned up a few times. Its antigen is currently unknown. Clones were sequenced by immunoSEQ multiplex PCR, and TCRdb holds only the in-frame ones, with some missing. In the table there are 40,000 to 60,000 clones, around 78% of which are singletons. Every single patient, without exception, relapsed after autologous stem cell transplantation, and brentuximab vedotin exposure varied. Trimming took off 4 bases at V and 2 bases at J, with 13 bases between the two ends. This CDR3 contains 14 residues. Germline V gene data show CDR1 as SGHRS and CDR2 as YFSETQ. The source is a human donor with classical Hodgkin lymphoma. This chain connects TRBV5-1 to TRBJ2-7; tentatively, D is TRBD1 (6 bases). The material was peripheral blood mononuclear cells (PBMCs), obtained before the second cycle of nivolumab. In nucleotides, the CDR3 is TGCGCCAGCAGCCGGACAGTGGGACCCTACGAGCAGTACTTC. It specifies CASSRTVGPYEQYF.